These 3 T cell receptor beta chains were all obtained from the same sample, sequenced in a study of shared clonotypes between healthy human individuals. Sequencing was performed with immunoSEQ multiplex PCR; in TCRdb, only in-frame clones are kept and a portion is missing. The sample shows 550,000 to 800,000 clones, approximately 79% of them seen only once. The sequencing sample was made of memory CD4+ T cells sorted from blood. The subset denotes: CD45RA-negative fraction. The source of these receptors is a woman aged 30 to 39 in good health.

The chain uses TRBV28 and TRBJ2-4; D call uncertain. Trimming stripped 6 bases from V and 6 bases from J, with 6 bases between. The length of the CDR3 is 11 residues. Germline V gene lookup returns CDR1 MDHEN and CDR2 SYDVKM. CDR3 bases: TGTGCCAGCAGGTCCGGAAACATTCAGTACTTC. Its protein is CASRSGNIQYF.

The chain carries TRBV19 and TRBJ2-1; D is undetermined. The CDR3 runs to 15 residues. Germline V CDR1 and CDR2: LNHDA, SQIVND (reference sequence). V shed 3 bases and J shed 0 bases, with 9 bases lying between them. The CDR3 DNA reads TGTGCCAGTAGTATCGGCTTAAGCTCCTACAATGAGCAGTTCTTC. Encoded protein: CASSIGLSSYNEQFF.

This clone was seen more than once but under ten times. The rearrangement uses TRBV5-1 and TRBJ1-3, with D uncertain. CDR3 size: 13 residues. Trimming shortened V by 5 bases and J by 0 bases, and 6 bases separated the two germline ends. Germline values: CDR1 SGHRS, CDR2 YFSETQ. This CDR3 is CASSVSSGNTIYF. For the CDR3, the DNA is TGCGCCAGCAGTGTGAGCTCTGGAAACACCATATATTTT.